This TCR beta chain derives from a study of blood T cell repertoires in COVID-19 (dated by TCRdb to the early 2020s). Describing the broader study: The collaborator samples originated in the United States, Italy and Spain and spanned the acute and convalescent phases of COVID-19. The material from the prospective study consisted of cDNA or gDNA derived from T cells, B-cell-depleted T cells, or PBMCs. Deeply sampled blood TCRbeta repertoires from subjects exposed to, actively infected with, or recovered from COVID-19 were included in the dataset. The repertoires were released in a freely available public database meant as a resource for research on the immune response to SARS-CoV-2. The samples were drawn from two sources: the first 160 participants of the ongoing ImmuneRACE study, and approximately 1,300 subjects contributed by 6 global collaborators. Sample metadata almost always included a de-identified subject ID, COVID-19 status, age in years and sex. Where HLA class I and class II types were available, the types were taken from metadata supplied by the sample provider, not from assay-based typing.

As concerns this clone: Its recognized antigen is unknown. The sample holds no much larger clone one base away, and base qualities are not on file.

CDR1 is given as LGHNA and CDR2 as YSLEER, both from the germline V gene. From its cysteine to its phenylalanine, the CDR3 spans 15 amino acids. Only the CDR3 portion is preserved as DNA: 45 bases, with reading frame beginning at the first base. Relative to germline, V is 1 base shorter and J is 1 base shorter, with 7 bases between their ends. TCRbeta CDR3 regions were amplified from genomic DNA by means of the immunoSEQ Assay, a bias-controlled multiplex PCR. As for the original processing: The number of nucleated cells in each sample was estimated from the amplification of reference gene primers within the assay. To quantify the absolute abundance of each unique TCRbeta CDR3 rearrangement, sequence reads were collapsed and filtered. For each sample, productive Simpson clonality was calculated by taking the square root of Simpson's diversity index across productive rearrangements. TCRdb's version of the immuneACCESS table is confined to in-frame rearrangements and falls short of the full clone set. An unresolved V gene accounts for under half of the shortfall where checked; the remainder is of unknown origin. The D gene and trimming were derived from the DNA, and the V and J assignments and clone size from that table. Recorded for this sample are about 54,000 clones; 90% of them occurred a single time. The top ten hold about 8.6% of the sample.

Whole blood was collected in K2EDTA tubes by collaborating institutions according to the institutions' own protocols. For TCRbeta analysis, collaborators shipped samples as frozen whole blood, isolated PBMCs, or DNA extracted from either of those sample types. Broader findings and caveats from the paper: How much clinical and demographic metadata was included differed by source and by participant, and the metadata was provided uncurated.

The source material was peripheral blood. The chain was built from TRBV4-3 and TRBJ1-4; no confident D gene assignment can be made. This sequence originates from a woman in her thirties or forties with active COVID-19. The CDR3: CASSQGQETNEKLFF. DNA sequence: TGCGCCAGCAGCCAAGGTCAGGAAACTAATGAAAAACTGTTTTTT.